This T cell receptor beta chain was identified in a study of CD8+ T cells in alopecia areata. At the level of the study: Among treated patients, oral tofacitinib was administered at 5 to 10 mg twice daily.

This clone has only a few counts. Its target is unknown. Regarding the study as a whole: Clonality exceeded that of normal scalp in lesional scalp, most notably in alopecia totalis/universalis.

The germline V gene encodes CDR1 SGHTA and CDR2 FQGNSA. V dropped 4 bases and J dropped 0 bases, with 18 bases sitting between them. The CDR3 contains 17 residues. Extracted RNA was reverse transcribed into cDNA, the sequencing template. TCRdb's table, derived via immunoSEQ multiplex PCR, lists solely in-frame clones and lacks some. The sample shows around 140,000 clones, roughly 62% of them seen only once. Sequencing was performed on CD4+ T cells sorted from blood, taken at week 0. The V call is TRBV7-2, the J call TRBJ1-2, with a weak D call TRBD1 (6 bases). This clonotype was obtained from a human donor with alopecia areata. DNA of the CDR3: TGTGCCAGCAGCTCCGTTTACACAGGGTCGGCTAACTATGGCTACACCTTC. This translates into CASSSVYTGSANYGYTF. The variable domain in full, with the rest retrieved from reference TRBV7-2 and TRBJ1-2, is GAGVSQSPSNKVTEKGKDVELRCDPISGHTALYWYRQSLGQGLEFLIYFQGNSAPDKSGLPSDRFSAERTGGSVSTLTIQRTQQEDSAVYLCASSSVYTGSANYGYTFGSGTRLTVV.